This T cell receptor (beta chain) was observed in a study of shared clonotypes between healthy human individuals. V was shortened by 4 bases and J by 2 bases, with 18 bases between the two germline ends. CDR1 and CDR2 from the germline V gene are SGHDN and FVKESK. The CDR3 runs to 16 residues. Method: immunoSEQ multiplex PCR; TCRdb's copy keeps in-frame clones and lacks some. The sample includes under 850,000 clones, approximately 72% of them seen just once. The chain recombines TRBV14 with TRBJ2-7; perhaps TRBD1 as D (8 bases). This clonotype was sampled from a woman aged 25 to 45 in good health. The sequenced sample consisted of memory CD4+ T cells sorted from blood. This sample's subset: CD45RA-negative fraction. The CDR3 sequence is CASSPWRQGTTYEQYF. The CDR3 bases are TGTGCCAGCAGCCCATGGAGACAGGGGACTACCTACGAGCAGTACTTC. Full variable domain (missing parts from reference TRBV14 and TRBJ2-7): EAGVTQFPSHSVIEKGQTVTLRCDPISGHDNLYWYRRVMGKEIKFLLHFVKESKQDESGMPNNRFLAERTGGTYSTLKVQPAELEDSGVYFCASSPWRQGTTYEQYFGPGTRLTVT.